The 18 T cell receptor beta chains given below trace back to one sample, sequenced in a study of vaccination effects on CD4 cells after COVID-19. This table comes from immunoSEQ multiplex PCR, and its TCRdb copy is limited to in-frame clones, with some not included. The repertoire holds roughly 30,000 clones, 74% seen once, with 15% in the top ten. These receptors lack a known antigen. CD4+ T cell isolation took place after 10 days of culture. Either the mRNA-1273 or the BNT162b2 vaccine was given to participants as two doses. This specimen was CD4+ T cells from PBMCs cultured without peptide, taken after COVID-19 vaccination. These receptors were obtained from a human donor who received a COVID-19 vaccine.

This chain joins TRBV5-6 and TRBJ1-3, with unresolved D. Trimming left V 4 bases short and J 1 base short, with 18 bases between. This CDR3 spans 17 amino acids. Germline V CDR1 and CDR2: SGHDT, YYEEEE. Written as DNA, the CDR3 is TGTGCCAGCAGCCCCCCCCAACGGCACCCGTCTGGAAACACCATATATTTT. It yields the protein CASSPPQRHPSGNTIYF.

CDR3 sequence reads: CASSPGQGAEVGNQPQHF. The CDR3 DNA sequence: TGTGCCAGTAGTCCGGGACAGGGGGCGGAGGTTGGTAATCAGCCCCAGCATTTT. The genes are TRBV19 and TRBJ1-5, with TRBD1 identical over 12 bases. This CDR3 spans 18 amino acids. Germline V gene sequence: CDR1 LNHDA, CDR2 SQIVND (reference sequence). V lost 5 bases to trimming and J lost 4 bases; unmatched junction nucleotides: 12.

CDR3 DNA sequence: TGTGCCAGCAGTGCGGATCGGGGGGCGGAGGAGACCCAGTACTTC. Its protein is CASSADRGAEETQYF. V gene TRBV9 combines with J gene TRBJ2-5; D might be TRBD2 (7 bases). Looked up from germline, CDR1 is SGDLS and CDR2 is YYNGEE. The V gene lost 5 bases and the J gene lost 5 bases, with 19 bases spanning the gap. The CDR3 contains 15 residues.

The CDR3 is CASSPKEGYNGYTF. The CDR3, as DNA: TGTGCCAGCAGCCCGAAGGAAGGGTACAATGGCTACACCTTC. The chain has TRBV5-4 and TRBJ1-2, with D uncertain. The V gene lost 4 bases and the J gene lost 6 bases, with 16 bases spanning the gap. The CDR3 is made up of 14 amino acids. The germline V gene encodes CDR1 SGHNT and CDR2 YYREEE (reference sequence).

The chain combines TRBV7-2 with TRBJ2-5; TRBD1 is a possible D gene (5 bases). CDR3 length equals 15 residues. CDR1 is SGHTA and CDR2 is FQGNSA in the germline V gene. Trimming took off 6 bases at V and 7 bases at J, with 21 bases between the two ends. This chain's CDR3 is CASRGPGPQGLTQYF. The CDR3 nucleotides read TGTGCCAGCAGAGGGCCTGGCCCCCAGGGCTTGACCCAGTACTTC.

V gene TRBV18 combines with J gene TRBJ1-5, with TRBD1 identical over 10 bases. Trimming cost V 2 bases and J 8 bases; bases outside gene matches: 9. The CDR3 is 16 amino acids. The germline gives CDR1 KGHSH, CDR2 LQKENI. The CDR3 here is CASSPKETGGIEPQHF. CDR3 nucleotides: TGTGCCAGCTCACCAAAAGAGACAGGGGGCATAGAGCCCCAGCATTTT.

In nucleotides, the CDR3 is TGTGCCAGCAGCCGTGGGGGGGGAAGGTGGACTGAAGCTTTCTTT. This sequence encodes CASSRGGGRWTEAFF. The rearrangement links TRBV7-2 to TRBJ1-1, with D perhaps matching TRBD1 (5 bases). Germline lookup yields CDR1 SGHTA and CDR2 FQGNSA. The CDR3 runs to 15 residues. V shed 5 bases and J shed 5 bases, with 18 bases lying between them.

This sequence joins TRBV7-9 and TRBJ2-1, with 9 positions matching TRBD1. Germline V gene lookup returns CDR1 SEHNR and CDR2 FQNEAQ (reference sequence). This CDR3 comprises 14 residues. V gave up 3 bases and J gave up 9 bases; unmatched junction bases: 6. CDR3 DNA sequence: TGTGCCAGCAGCTTGGGACAGGGCCGGAGTGAGCAGTTCTTC. Translating it yields CASSLGQGRSEQFF.

This chain uses TRBV19 with TRBJ1-1; D may be TRBD1 (5 bases). Looked up from germline, CDR1 is LNHDA and CDR2 is SQIVND (reference sequence). CDR3 length: 16 amino acids. V was clipped by 7 bases and J by 2 bases, with 20 bases between them. The CDR3 nucleotides are TGTGCCAGTACCCCTAAGGTAGGGGTCTTTAACACTGAAGCTTTCTTT. This gives the protein CASTPKVGVFNTEAFF.

V is TRBV30 and J is TRBJ2-3; 7 bases line up with TRBD1. The CDR3 length is 14 residues. Per the germline V gene, CDR1 is GTSNPN and CDR2 is SVGIG (reference sequence). J lost 6 bases, V lost 2 bases, and 8 bases had no gene match. In DNA form, the CDR3 reads TGTGCCTGGAGTAAGGGGGCAGGTCTCGATACGCAGTATTTT. Protein product: CAWSKGAGLDTQYF.

V and J are TRBV9 and TRBJ2-2, with 8 bases aligning to TRBD1. The CDR3 is 17 residues long. Germline trimming cut 4 bases from V and 1 base from J; bases unmatched to any gene: 9. Germline CDR1 is SGDLS and CDR2 is YYNGEE. The CDR3 protein is CASSSRTGSGNTGELFF. As DNA, the CDR3 is TGTGCCAGCAGCTCCAGGACAGGGTCCGGGAACACCGGGGAGCTGTTTTTT.

This chain links TRBV5-6 with TRBJ1-2, with TRBD1 matching over 9 bases. The CDR3 has 16 amino acids. V gave up 0 bases and J gave up 7 bases; unmatched junction bases: 10. The V gene's germline CDR1 is SGHDT and CDR2 YYEEEE. CDR3 loop: CASSLGGRGTGSGYTF. CDR3 coding DNA: TGTGCCAGCAGCTTGGGAGGCCGCGGGACAGGGAGTGGCTACACCTTC.

The chain has TRBV10-3 and TRBJ1-3; TRBD1 is a possible D gene (5 bases). CDR1 and CDR2 from the germline V gene are ENHRY and SYGVKD. CDR3 length: 13 residues. The V end lost 8 bases, the J end lost 0 bases, and 8 bases lay between the germline ends. CDR3 sequence: CAIGGVSGNTIYF. CDR3 nucleotides: TGTGCCATCGGGGGGGTCTCTGGAAACACCATATATTTT.

This clone showed up just a few times. This chain links TRBV19 with TRBJ1-2; TRBD1 is a possible D gene (5 bases). Trimming cost V 4 bases and J 8 bases, with 17 bases left between them. The CDR3 consists of 14 residues. The germline gives CDR1 LNHDA, CDR2 SQIVND (reference sequence). The CDR3 loop reads CASSSQGVLGGYTF. Here the CDR3 DNA reads TGTGCCAGTAGTAGCCAGGGAGTGCTTGGCGGCTACACCTTC.

V usage is TRBV19 and J usage is TRBJ2-2, with 8 positions matching TRBD1. The CDR3 has 16 amino acids. Germline V gives CDR1 LNHDA, CDR2 SQIVND (reference sequence). Losses at the gene ends were 7 bases for V and 1 base for J; bases not matched to a gene: 8. DNA of the CDR3: TGTGCCAGTACCGCCCGCGGGACAGGGAACACCGGGGAGCTGTTTTTT. Protein product: CASTARGTGNTGELFF.

This rearrangement joins TRBV10-3 to TRBJ2-1; TRBD2 matches at 16 bases. CDR1 and CDR2 (germline): ENHRY, SYGVKD. After removal of 4 bases from V and 8 bases from J, the junction contained 11 bases not matched to a gene. This CDR3 is 18 amino acids long. CDR3: CAISAGLAGGPSGDEQFF. CDR3 DNA sequence: TGTGCCATCAGTGCGGGACTAGCGGGAGGGCCCTCTGGGGATGAGCAGTTCTTC.

V usage is TRBV28 and J usage is TRBJ2-3; a weak D match, TRBD2 (6 bases). Germline lookup yields CDR1 MDHEN and CDR2 SYDVKM. V lost 5 bases and J 2 bases, leaving 14 bases between the germline ends. The CDR3 consists of 15 residues. CDR3 nucleotides: TGTGCCAGCAGTCCAAGGTGGGGGGACACAGATACGCAGTATTTT. Translating gives CASSPRWGDTDTQYF.

Turning to this clone: At one boundary the junction diverges from the germline segment, which might be a read error. The rearrangement links TRBV7-7 to TRBJ2-5; 7 bases map to TRBD2. This CDR3 is 15 amino acids long. The V gene's germline CDR1 is SSHAT and CDR2 FNYEAQ (reference sequence). The CDR3 sequence is CASSLVWGGQETQYF. CDR3 DNA: TGTGCTAGCAGCTTAGTGTGGGGGGGTCAAGAGACCCAGTACTTC.